This TCR beta chain was identified during a study of T-cell memory formation after mild COVID-19. Notes on the study in general: The main location of contracting CD4+ clones was CM and EM, and that of contracting CD8+ clones was EMRA. Pre-infection memory contained some responding clones, which suggested that cross-reactive memory had joined.

Comments on this clonotype: As yet, its antigen is unknown.

The CDR3 covers 12 residues. V was pared by 0 bases and J by 6 bases, with 1 base of the junction left unmatched. In germline, CDR1 is SQVTM, CDR2 ANQGSEA. Constant-segment primers and 5'RACE yielded cDNA libraries for TCR alpha and TCR beta, each carrying sample barcodes and UMIs. TCRdb ran MiXCR on the 5' RACE reads and lists one entry per CDR3 protein. The sample records fewer than 300,000 distinct CDR3 sequences, 16% being singletons. This TCR was sampled from a young man who had mild COVID-19 (a few samples of this study predate the infection). Cell type and time point are not known. The source material was PBMCs or a T cell subset sorted from them (not recorded which). This chain links TRBV29-1 with TRBJ1-1; TRBD1 aligns across 7 bases. CDR3 protein: CSVEEQGPEAFF. The CDR3 DNA follows: TGCAGCGTTGAAGAACAGGGGCCTGAAGCTTTCTTT.